The next 13 T cell receptor beta chains were all read from a single sample in a study of blood T cell repertoires in COVID-19. The method was immunoSEQ multiplex PCR; TCRdb's version includes in-frame clones alone and lacks a portion of them. The table includes 250,000 to 300,000 clones, 89% detected once. Material for sequencing was peripheral blood. These receptors all stem from a man aged 50 to 60 with acute or convalescent COVID-19.

The V and J genes are TRBV19 and TRBJ2-1, with 9 bases identical to TRBD2. This CDR3 comprises 14 residues. V lost 3 bases and J lost 9; bases outside the gene matches: 6. The germline gives CDR1 LNHDA, CDR2 SQIVND (reference sequence). CDR3 DNA: TGTGCCAGTAGTATTTGGACTAGCGATGGTGAGCAGTTCTTC. As protein: CASSIWTSDGEQFF. The variable domain in full, with the rest retrieved from reference TRBV19 and TRBJ2-1, is DGGITQSPKYLFRKEGQNVTLSCEQNLNHDAMYWYRQDPGQGLRLIYYSQIVNDFQKGDIAEGYSVSREKKESFPLTVTSAQKNPTAFYLCASSIWTSDGEQFFGPGTRLTVL.

The chain is built from TRBV11-1 and TRBJ2-5, with 7 positions matching TRBD2. V lost 1 base and J lost 6; bases outside the gene matches: 8. This CDR3 is built from 15 residues. Germline CDR1 reads SGHAT; CDR2 reads FQDESV (reference sequence). In nucleotides, the CDR3 is TGTGCCAGCAGCTTAGTAGCAGGGAGGGAAAAGACCCAGTACTTC. Its translation: CASSLVAGREKTQYF. Looking up the rest from reference TRBV11-1 and TRBJ2-5 gives the full variable domain: EAEVAQSPRYKITEKSQAVAFWCDPISGHATLYWYRQILGQGPELLVQFQDESVVDDSQLPKDRFSAERLKGVDSTLKIQPAELGDSAMYLCASSLVAGREKTQYFGPGTRLLVL.

The rearrangement joins TRBV7-6 to TRBJ2-2; 10 nucleotides agree with TRBD1. CDR3 length: 18 amino acids. In germline, CDR1 is SGHVS, CDR2 FNYEAQ. After removal of 5 bases from V and 4 bases from J, the junction contained 13 bases not matched to a gene. The CDR3 loop is CASSPTSPTGGFTGELFF. The CDR3 DNA is TGTGCCAGCAGCCCCACCTCCCCGACAGGGGGCTTCACCGGGGAGCTGTTTTTT. Together with reference TRBV7-6 and TRBJ2-2, the CDR3 gives the full variable domain: GAGVSQSPRYKVTKRGQDVALRCDPISGHVSLYWYRQALGQGPEFLTYFNYEAQQDKSGLPNDRFSAERPEGSISTLTIQRTEQRDSAMYRCASSPTSPTGGFTGELFFGEGSRLTVL.

The V gene is TRBV5-4, the J gene TRBJ2-5; D gene ambiguous. V lost 4 bases and J lost 1, with 11 bases in between. There are 14 residues in the CDR3. Germline CDR1 SGHNT, CDR2 YYREEE (reference sequence). The DNA of the CDR3 is TGTGCCAGCAGCATTGGGCTGACCCAAGAGACCCAGTACTTC. Protein sequence: CASSIGLTQETQYF.

This clone appeared a single time. The chain uses TRBV6-1 and TRBJ1-5; 9 bases agree with TRBD1. J was trimmed by 6 bases and V by 2 bases; bases with no gene match: 5. The CDR3 sequence is 15 residues long. From germline, CDR1 is MNHNS and CDR2 SASEGT. Written as DNA, the CDR3 is TGTGCCAGCAGTGAACGGGACAGGGCGGGTCAGCCCCAGCATTTT. Its translation: CASSERDRAGQPQHF.

The chain's CDR3 is CASSSGRTPNNEQFF. For the CDR3, the DNA is TGTGCCAGCAGCTCAGGGAGGACACCAAACAATGAGCAGTTCTTC. The rearrangement joins TRBV6-6 to TRBJ2-1, with D possibly matching TRBD2 (6 bases). Trimming removed 6 bases at V and 5 bases at J, with 17 bases between. Germline CDR1 is MNHNY and CDR2 is SVGAGI (reference sequence). CDR3 length: 15 residues.

In DNA form, the CDR3 reads TGTGCCATGGCTGTCAGGGGAAATTCGAGGTACAATGAGCAGTTCTTC. Its protein product is CAMAVRGNSRYNEQFF. The chain uses TRBV10-3 and TRBJ2-1; maybe TRBD1 (6 bases). Trimming removed 9 bases from V and 4 bases from J, with 22 bases in between. Germline assignment: CDR1 ENHRY and CDR2 SYGVKD. CDR3 length: 16 amino acids.

V and J are TRBV6-5 and TRBJ1-2, with 10 bases aligning to TRBD1. Germline V gives CDR1 MNHEY, CDR2 SVGAGI. The J segment lost 5 bases and the V segment lost 7 bases, leaving 7 bases of the junction unmatched. The CDR3 runs to 14 residues. Written as DNA, the CDR3 is TGTGCCAGCACCTTGGGACAGGGGAGGTATGGCTACACCTTC. Protein: CASTLGQGRYGYTF.

The genes are TRBV7-9 and TRBJ1-1; TRBD1 aligns across 9 bases. The germline gives CDR1 SEHNR, CDR2 FQNEAQ (reference sequence). This CDR3 region has 13 residues. Losses at the gene ends were 7 bases for V and 4 bases for J; bases not matched to a gene: 4. The CDR3 sequence is CASNRQGGTEAFF. CDR3 coding DNA: TGTGCCAGCAACCGACAGGGGGGCACTGAAGCTTTCTTT.

The rearrangement joins TRBV5-1 to TRBJ2-6; D is unresolved. CDR1 and CDR2 from the germline V gene are SGHRS and YFSETQ. The CDR3 is 13 residues long. Trimming took off 4 bases at V and 4 bases at J, with 6 bases between the two ends. The CDR3 protein is CASSEEGANVLTF. The CDR3 DNA is TGCGCCAGCAGCGAAGAGGGGGCCAACGTCCTGACTTTC. Variable domain in full (rest from reference TRBV5-1 and TRBJ2-6): KAGVTQTPRYLIKTRGQQVTLSCSPISGHRSVSWYQQTPGQGLQFLFEYFSETQRNKGNFPGRFSGRQFSNSRSEMNVSTLELGDSALYLCASSEEGANVLTFGAGSRLTVL.

The J gene is TRBJ1-2, the V gene TRBV28; D not certain. Per germline, CDR1 MDHEN and CDR2 SYDVKM. V was trimmed by 4 bases and J by 0 bases, leaving 6 bases between them. The CDR3 length is 13 residues. The CDR3 loop reads CASSWRANYGYTF. CDR3 in DNA: TGTGCCAGCAGTTGGCGGGCTAACTATGGCTACACCTTC.

As regards this clone: A read error may produce the germline difference seen at one junction end. The rearrangement joins TRBV7-7 to TRBJ2-1, with 11 bases identical to TRBD2. Germline V gene sequence: CDR1 SSHAT, CDR2 FNYEAQ (reference sequence). The CDR3 contains 15 residues. CDR3 DNA sequence: TGTGCTAGCAGCTTAGCGGGGGGGCAGGTAAATGAGCAGTTCTTC. Residues: CASSLAGGQVNEQFF.

The chain employs TRBV6-1 and TRBJ2-7, with 7 bases fitting TRBD1. The germline CDR1 and CDR2 sequences are MNHNS and SASEGT. The trim removed 3 bases at V and 6 bases at J, leaving 5 bases unmatched. The CDR3 is 13 amino acids. CDR3 residues: CASSEANRGEQYF. The CDR3 bases are TGTGCCAGCAGTGAGGCCAACAGGGGCGAGCAGTACTTC.